This T cell receptor (beta chain) was sequenced in a study of blood T cell repertoires in COVID-19. Study-level information: COVID-19 samples from acute and convalescent phases originated in the United States, Italy and Spain. T cells, B-cell-depleted T cells, or PBMCs supplied cDNA or gDNA.

In the original workflow: Quantification of nucleated cells was approximated via reference gene primer amplification. TCRdb's table, derived via immunoSEQ multiplex PCR, lists solely in-frame clones and lacks some. D and trimming were read from the DNA, whereas the V and J calls and clone size are those reported in that table. The sample includes approximately 200,000 clones, approximately 84% of them seen just once. The CDR3 contains 14 residues. Germline CDR1 SGHVS, CDR2 FQNEAQ. Trimming left V 5 bases short and J 4 bases short, with 14 bases between. The chain employs TRBV7-8 and TRBJ1-2, with a possible D match to TRBD1 (6 bases). The sequenced sample consisted of peripheral blood. This sequence originates from a woman aged 55-69 years with acute or convalescent COVID-19. The CDR3 reads CASSLKGVGYGYTF. The CDR3 DNA follows: TGTGCCAGCAGCCTGAAGGGGGTGGGCTATGGCTACACCTTC.